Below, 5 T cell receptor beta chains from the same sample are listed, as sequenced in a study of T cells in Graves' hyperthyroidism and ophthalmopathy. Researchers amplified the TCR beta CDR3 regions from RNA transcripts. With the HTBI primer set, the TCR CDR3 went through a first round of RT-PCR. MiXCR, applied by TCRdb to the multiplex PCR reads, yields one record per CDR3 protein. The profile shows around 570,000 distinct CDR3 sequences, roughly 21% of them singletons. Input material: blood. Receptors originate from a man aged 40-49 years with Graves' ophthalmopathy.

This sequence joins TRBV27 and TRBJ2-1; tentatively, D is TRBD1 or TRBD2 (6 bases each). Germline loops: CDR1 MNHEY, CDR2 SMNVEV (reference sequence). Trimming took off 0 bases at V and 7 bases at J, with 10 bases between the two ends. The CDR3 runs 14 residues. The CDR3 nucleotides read TGTGCCAGCAGTTTATCAGGGGGGCCTAATGAGCAGTTCTTC. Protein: CASSLSGGPNEQFF.

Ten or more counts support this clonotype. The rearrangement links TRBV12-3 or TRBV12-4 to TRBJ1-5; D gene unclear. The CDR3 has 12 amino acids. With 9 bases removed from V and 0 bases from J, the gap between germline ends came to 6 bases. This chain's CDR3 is CASKYSNQPQHF. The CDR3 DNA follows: TGTGCCAGTAAATATAGCAATCAGCCCCAGCATTTT.

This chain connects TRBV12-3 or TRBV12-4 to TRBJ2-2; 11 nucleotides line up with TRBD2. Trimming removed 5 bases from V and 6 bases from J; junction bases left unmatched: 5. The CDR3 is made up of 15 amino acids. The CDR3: CASSRTSGWPGELFF. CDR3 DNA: TGTGCCAGCAGTCGGACTAGCGGGTGGCCCGGGGAGCTGTTTTTT.

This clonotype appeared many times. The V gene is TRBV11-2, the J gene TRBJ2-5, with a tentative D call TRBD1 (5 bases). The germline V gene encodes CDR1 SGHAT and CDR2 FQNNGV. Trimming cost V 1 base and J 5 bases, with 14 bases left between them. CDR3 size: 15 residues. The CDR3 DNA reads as TGTGCCAGCAGCTTAGGGGCTGGGGCAGATGAGACCCAGTACTTC. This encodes CASSLGAGADETQYF.

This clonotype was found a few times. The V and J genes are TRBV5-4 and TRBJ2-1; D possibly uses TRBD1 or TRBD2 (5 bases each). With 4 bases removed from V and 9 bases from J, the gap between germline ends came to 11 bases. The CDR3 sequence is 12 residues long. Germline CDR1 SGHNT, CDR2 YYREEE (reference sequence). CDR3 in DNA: TGTGCCAGCAGCCCCCGGGGCGGTGAGCAGTTCTTC. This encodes CASSPRGGEQFF.